Following are 23 T cell receptor beta chains from one sample sequenced in a study of post-analysis software for immune sequencing data. Their antigen targets remain unknown. General study findings and limits: A few TRBV segments (TRBV5-6, TRBV5-1 and TRBV20-1 among them) occurred more frequently in patients than in controls.

The TCR beta cDNA libraries contained unique molecular identifiers. In TCRdb, the PCR reads were re-called with MiXCR into one record per CDR3 protein. The sample carries about 540,000 distinct CDR3 sequences, 30% to 40% recorded once. The sequenced sample consisted of blood. The receptor set was obtained from a girl aged 2 to 17 with multiple sclerosis.

This clonotype was observed a few times. The chain carries TRBV6-4 and TRBJ2-3; either TRBD1 or TRBD2 may supply D (5 bases each). With 10 bases removed from V and 4 bases from J, the gap between germline ends came to 18 bases. This CDR3 has 14 residues. Germline values: CDR1 MRHNA, CDR2 SNTAGT. CDR3 bases: TGTGCCACCCGTCCCCATCTGGGGGCAGATACGCAGTATTTT. Its translation: CATRPHLGADTQYF.

The table lists this clonotype with a few counts. The chain couples TRBV2 to TRBJ1-4; maybe TRBD1 (6 bases). V was trimmed by 2 bases and J by 0 bases, leaving 10 bases between them. CDR1 and CDR2 from the germline V gene are SNHLY and FYNNEI. The CDR3 loop spans 16 amino acids. This chain's CDR3 is CASSERGTATNEKLFF. CDR3 DNA sequence: TGTGCCAGCAGTGAAAGGGGGACGGCAACTAATGAAAAACTGTTTTTT.

The chain links TRBV5-1 to TRBJ1-5, with a tentative D call TRBD1 (6 bases). Trimming pared 1 base from V and 4 bases from J, leaving 12 bases between. Germline CDR1 SGHRS, CDR2 YFSETQ. The CDR3 has 15 amino acids. The CDR3 sequence is CASSLSGVWNQPQHF. Written as DNA, the CDR3 is TGCGCCAGCAGCTTGTCAGGGGTTTGGAATCAGCCCCAGCATTTT.

Comment on this clonotype: The junction shows a germline mismatch at one end, possibly a read error. The rearrangement uses TRBV29-1 and TRBJ1-2, with D uncertain. Germline CDR1 is SQVTM and CDR2 is ANQGSEA. The CDR3 runs 18 residues. CDR3 bases: TGCAGCGTTGATTTTAGATGGGCGGGAAGCGGGTCGGACTATGGCCACACCTTC. Its protein product is CSVDFRWAGSGSDYGHTF.

This clonotype was seen more than once but under ten times. The chain uses TRBV3-1 and TRBJ1-2; D is perhaps TRBD1 (6 bases). CDR1 and CDR2 (germline): LGHDT, YNNKEL (reference sequence). There are 12 residues in the CDR3. V lost 4 bases and J lost 8, with 11 bases in between. CDR3 DNA sequence: TGTGCCAGCAGCCCCGGGGGCGCCGGCTACACCTTC. It encodes CASSPGGAGYTF.

The chain has TRBV3-1 and TRBJ2-2; D may be TRBD2 (5 bases). This CDR3 comprises 15 residues. Germline-derived CDR1 and CDR2 are LGHDT and YNNKEL (reference sequence). The V end was cut by 4 bases, the J end by 4 bases, with 13 bases between. The CDR3 DNA follows: TGTGCCAGCAGCCCTTCGAGGGCCTTCACCGGGGAGCTGTTTTTT. It codes for CASSPSRAFTGELFF.

This clonotype was seen more than once but under ten times. The rearrangement joins TRBV12-3 or TRBV12-4 to TRBJ1-1; no firm D call. V was pared by 6 bases and J by 2 bases, with 7 bases between. The CDR3 loop spans 12 amino acids. The CDR3 protein is CASRRYNTEAFF. The CDR3 DNA reads as TGTGCCAGCAGACGTTATAACACTGAAGCTTTCTTT.

The CDR3 coding sequence is TGCAGTGCTAGATCCGATCTTCAGGGGAGCCGGGAGACCCAGTACTTC. Amino acid sequence: CSARSDLQGSRETQYF. This chain connects TRBV20-1 to TRBJ2-5, with D possibly matching TRBD1 (6 bases). The V gene lost 2 bases and the J gene lost 5 bases, with 21 bases spanning the gap. The CDR3 contains 16 residues. Germline V gene lookup returns CDR1 DFQATT and CDR2 SNEGSKA (reference sequence).

This chain joins TRBV5-1 and TRBJ1-1; D not certain. The CDR3 consists of 15 residues. Germline CDR1 SGHRS, CDR2 YFSETQ. V lost 4 bases, J lost 1 base, and 14 bases lay in between. The DNA for the CDR3 is TGCGCCAGCAGCCCTGATTTGACCCGGAACACTGAAGCTTTCTTT. Translating gives CASSPDLTRNTEAFF.

This chain connects TRBV5-5 to TRBJ1-4; D gene uncertain. In germline, CDR1 is SGHKS, CDR2 YYEKEE (reference sequence). V was trimmed by 4 bases and J by 8 bases, leaving 18 bases between them. The CDR3 contains 15 residues. DNA for the CDR3: TGTGCCAGCAGCGGCGCCTTCAACCTTGCGGAAAAACTGTTTTTT. Its translation: CASSGAFNLAEKLFF.

The chain uses TRBV6-1 and TRBJ2-3; D is tentatively TRBD1 or TRBD2 (5 bases each). CDR1 is MNHNS, CDR2 SASEGT, per germline. The CDR3 length is 16 residues. The V and J ends lost 1 base and 3 bases respectively, with 14 bases between them. CDR3 sequence (DNA): TGTGCCAGCAGTGAAGGAACTAGGGGAAGGACAGATACGCAGTATTTT. Residues: CASSEGTRGRTDTQYF.

This clonotype has just a few counts. The chain couples TRBV7-9 to TRBJ1-2, with 7 bases aligning to TRBD1. The V segment lost 0 bases and the J segment 5 bases; nucleotides outside the gene matches: 9. From germline, CDR1 is SEHNR and CDR2 FQNEAQ (reference sequence). This CDR3 comprises 16 residues. DNA of the CDR3: TGTGCCAGCAGCTTAGCGGGAAAGGACAGGATTTATGGCTACACCTTC. Its translation is CASSLAGKDRIYGYTF. The complete variable domain, with remaining parts taken from reference TRBV7-9 and TRBJ1-2, reads DTGVSQNPRHKITKRGQNVTFRCDPISEHNRLYWYRQTLGQGPEFLTYFQNEAQLEKSRLLSDRFSAERPKGSFSTLEIQRTEQGDSAMYLCASSLAGKDRIYGYTFGSGTRLTVV.

The chain employs TRBV5-6 and TRBJ2-1; D is tentatively TRBD1 or TRBD2 (6 bases each). From germline, CDR1 is SGHDT and CDR2 YYEEEE. The V and J ends lost 1 base and 7 bases respectively, with 12 bases between them. The CDR3 is 14 residues long. The CDR3 DNA reads as TGTGCCAGCAGCTTGTGGGGGGCATCTAATGAGCAGTTCTTC. Its translation is CASSLWGASNEQFF.

In regard to this clonotype: A read error may account for a junction end that differs from germline. The chain employs TRBV3-1 and TRBJ1-6; D might be TRBD1 (5 bases). Germline V gene lookup returns CDR1 LGHDT and CDR2 YNNKEL (reference sequence). The CDR3 has 15 amino acids. The CDR3 nucleotides are TGTGCCGGCAGCCAAGATCTAAGGGGTTATTCACCCCTCCACTTT. Protein: CAGSQDLRGYSPLHF.

The gene calls are TRBV3-1 and TRBJ2-3; 8 bases fit TRBD1. V shed 3 bases, J shed 4 bases, and the junction held 9 bases outside the gene matches. Germline CDR1 LGHDT, CDR2 YNNKEL (reference sequence). This CDR3 is 16 amino acids long. Written as DNA, the CDR3 is TGTGCCAGCAGCCACCTCAGGGGGCGCGAGGCAGATACGCAGTATTTT. It yields the protein CASSHLRGREADTQYF.

This clonotype was detected only once. The chain combines TRBV20-1 with TRBJ1-1; D is ambiguous. V was cut by 5 bases and J by 1 base, with 8 bases left in between. The germline gives CDR1 DFQATT, CDR2 SNEGSKA (reference sequence). CDR3 length: 12 amino acids. The CDR3 here is CSAGPGNTEAFF. The CDR3 DNA is TGCAGTGCTGGACCAGGGAACACTGAAGCTTTCTTT.

The table lists this clonotype with a few counts. The CDR3, as DNA: TGTGCCAGCAGCTCCCGGGAGCGGGCGGCTAATGAGCAGTTCTTC. Its protein is CASSSRERAANEQFF. J is TRBJ2-1 and V is TRBV7-9; TRBD2 might be the D (6 bases). CDR3 size: 15 residues. Germline values: CDR1 SEHNR, CDR2 FQNEAQ (reference sequence). V was pared by 4 bases and J by 7 bases, with 17 bases between.

The chain recombines TRBV4-1 with TRBJ1-2; 9 bases align to TRBD1. V lost 1 base to trimming and J lost 7 bases; unmatched junction nucleotides: 4. The CDR3 sequence is 14 residues long. CDR1 and CDR2 (germline): MGHRA, YSYEKL. CDR3 in amino acids: CASSQGTGEGGYTF. CDR3 bases: TGCGCCAGCAGCCAAGGGACAGGGGAAGGTGGCTACACCTTC.

The chain employs TRBV6-1 and TRBJ2-1, with 12 bases fitting TRBD2. The ends lost 8 bases at V and 5 bases at J; junction bases unmatched: 7. The CDR3 totals 15 residues. CDR1 is MNHNS and CDR2 is SASEGT in the germline V gene. The CDR3 nucleotides are TGTGCCAGCGGAGAACTAGCGGGGGGAAACAATGAGCAGTTCTTC. Its translation: CASGELAGGNNEQFF.

The chain recombines TRBV5-6 with TRBJ2-7; TRBD1 agrees at 8 bases. J gave up 2 bases and V 0 bases, and 4 bases lay outside the gene matches. Per the germline V gene, CDR1 is SGHDT and CDR2 is YYEEEE. This CDR3 has 15 residues. The CDR3 here is CASSLEDRVPYEQYF. CDR3 coding DNA: TGTGCCAGCAGCTTGGAGGACAGGGTGCCCTACGAGCAGTACTTC. The full variable domain, its missing parts supplied by reference TRBV5-6 and TRBJ2-7, is DAGVTQSPTHLIKTRGQQVTLRCSPKSGHDTVSWYQQALGQGPQFIFQYYEEEERQRGNFPDRFSGHQFPNYSSELNVNALLLGDSALYLCASSLEDRVPYEQYFGPGTRLTVT.

This clonotype was observed a handful of times. This sequence joins TRBV10-3 and TRBJ2-1, with D perhaps assigned TRBD1 or TRBD2 (5 bases each). Per the germline V gene, CDR1 is ENHRY and CDR2 is SYGVKD. The CDR3 sequence is 16 residues long. Trimming cost V 0 bases and J 0 bases, with 9 bases left between them. The CDR3 loop reads CAISESRGSSYNEQFF. For the CDR3, the DNA is TGTGCCATCAGTGAGTCGAGGGGTAGCTCCTACAATGAGCAGTTCTTC.

With regard to this clonotype: A read error is possible here, since a much larger clone lies one base away. The chain couples TRBV6-5 to TRBJ2-1, with D perhaps TRBD2 (6 bases). Germline V gene sequence: CDR1 MNHEY, CDR2 SVGAGI. The CDR3 is 13 residues long. V was pared by 4 bases and J by 10 bases, with 14 bases between. The CDR3 DNA reads as TGTGCCAGCAGTTCTGGGAGGCAAGGGGAGCAGTTCTTC. Its translation: CASSSGRQGEQFF.

In its sample, this clonotype was seen once. The rearrangement links TRBV6-5 to TRBJ1-2, with D possibly matching TRBD1 (5 bases). Between the trimmed V and J ends, which lost 7 bases and 2 bases, there was a span of 20 bases. CDR1 MNHEY and CDR2 SVGAGI come from the germline V gene. The CDR3 extends over 16 amino acids. CDR3 loop: CASIGSSWGSNYGYTF. The CDR3 bases are TGTGCCAGCATCGGCAGTTCCTGGGGGAGCAACTATGGCTACACCTTC.